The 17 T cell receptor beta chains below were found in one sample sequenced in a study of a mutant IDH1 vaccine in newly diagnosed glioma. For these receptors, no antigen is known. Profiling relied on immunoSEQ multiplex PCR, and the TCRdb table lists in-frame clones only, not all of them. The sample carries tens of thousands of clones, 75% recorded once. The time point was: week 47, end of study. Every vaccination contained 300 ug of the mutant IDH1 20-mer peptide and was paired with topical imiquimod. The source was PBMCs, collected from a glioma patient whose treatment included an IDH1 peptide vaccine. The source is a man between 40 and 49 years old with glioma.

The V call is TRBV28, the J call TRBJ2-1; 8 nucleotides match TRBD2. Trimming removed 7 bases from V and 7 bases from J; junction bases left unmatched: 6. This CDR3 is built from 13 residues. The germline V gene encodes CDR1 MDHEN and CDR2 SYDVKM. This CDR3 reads CASTTSVGNEQFF. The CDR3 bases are TGTGCCAGCACGACTAGCGTGGGGAATGAGCAGTTCTTC.

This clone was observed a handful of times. The CDR3 DNA reads TGTGCCAGCAGTGCCAGACAGGGAACTAGCAATCAGCCCCAGCATTTT. This sequence encodes CASSARQGTSNQPQHF. The J gene is TRBJ1-5, the V gene TRBV6-1, with 7 bases lining up with TRBD1. V lost 4 bases, J lost 0 bases, and 6 bases stayed unmatched. The V gene's germline CDR1 is MNHNS and CDR2 SASEGT. This CDR3 has 16 amino acids.

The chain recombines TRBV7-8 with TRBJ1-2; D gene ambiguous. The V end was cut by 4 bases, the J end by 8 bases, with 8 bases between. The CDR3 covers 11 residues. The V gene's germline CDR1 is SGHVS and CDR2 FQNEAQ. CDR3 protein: CASSSLGGYTF. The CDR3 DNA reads TGTGCCAGCAGCTCACTCGGAGGCTACACCTTC.

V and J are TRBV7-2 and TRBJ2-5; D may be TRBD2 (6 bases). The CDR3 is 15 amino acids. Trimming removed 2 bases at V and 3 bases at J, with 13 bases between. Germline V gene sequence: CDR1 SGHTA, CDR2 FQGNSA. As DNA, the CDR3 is TGTGCCAGCAGCTTAAACGGTGGCGGGAAAGAGACCCAGTACTTC. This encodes CASSLNGGGKETQYF.

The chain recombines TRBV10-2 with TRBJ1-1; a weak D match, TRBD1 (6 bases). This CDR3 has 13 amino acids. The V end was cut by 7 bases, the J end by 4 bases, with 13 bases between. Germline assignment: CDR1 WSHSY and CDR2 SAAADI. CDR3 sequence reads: CASTRQAATEAFF. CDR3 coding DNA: TGCGCCAGCACTCGACAGGCGGCCACTGAAGCTTTCTTT.

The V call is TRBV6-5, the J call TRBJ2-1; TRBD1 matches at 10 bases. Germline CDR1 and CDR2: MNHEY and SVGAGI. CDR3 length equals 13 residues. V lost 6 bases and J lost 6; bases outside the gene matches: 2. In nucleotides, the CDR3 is TGTGCCAGCAGCAGGACAGGGGGCAATGAGCAGTTCTTC. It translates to CASSRTGGNEQFF.

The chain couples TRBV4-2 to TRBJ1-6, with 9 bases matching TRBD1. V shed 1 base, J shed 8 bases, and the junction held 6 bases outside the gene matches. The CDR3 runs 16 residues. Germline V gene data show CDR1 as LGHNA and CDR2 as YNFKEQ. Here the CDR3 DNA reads TGTGCCAGCAGCCAAGCGACAGGGGGGTTTGATTCACCCCTCCACTTT. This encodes CASSQATGGFDSPLHF.

The chain's CDR3 is CASSDGLAGETQYF. In DNA form, the CDR3 reads TGTGCCAGCAGTGACGGACTAGCTGGGGAGACCCAGTACTTC. The chain combines TRBV28 with TRBJ2-5, with 8 bases identical to TRBD2. Germline V gene lookup returns CDR1 MDHEN and CDR2 SYDVKM. The CDR3 runs to 14 residues. The V and J ends lost 5 bases and 5 bases, in that order; junction bases with no gene match: 7. The full variable domain, its missing parts supplied by reference TRBV28 and TRBJ2-5, is DVKVTQSSRYLVKRTGEKVFLECVQDMDHENMFWYRQDPGLGLRLIYFSYDVKMKEKGDIPEGYSVSREKKERFSLILESASTNQTSMYLCASSDGLAGETQYFGPGTRLLVL.

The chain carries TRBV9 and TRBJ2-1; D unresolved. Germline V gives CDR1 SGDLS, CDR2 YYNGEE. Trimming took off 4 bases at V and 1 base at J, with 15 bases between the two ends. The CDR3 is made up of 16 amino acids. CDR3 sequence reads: CASSPLVGGSYNEQFF. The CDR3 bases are TGTGCCAGCAGCCCCCTAGTAGGCGGTTCCTACAATGAGCAGTTCTTC.

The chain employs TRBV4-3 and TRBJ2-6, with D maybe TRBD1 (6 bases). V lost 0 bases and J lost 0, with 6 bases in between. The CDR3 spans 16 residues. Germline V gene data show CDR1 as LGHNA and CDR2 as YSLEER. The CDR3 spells CASSQEQGSGANVLTF. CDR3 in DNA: TGCGCCAGCAGCCAAGAACAGGGCTCTGGGGCCAACGTCCTGACTTTC.

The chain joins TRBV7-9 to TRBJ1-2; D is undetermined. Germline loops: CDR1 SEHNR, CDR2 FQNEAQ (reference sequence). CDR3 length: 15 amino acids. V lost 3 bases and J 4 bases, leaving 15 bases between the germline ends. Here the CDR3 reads CASSLVAVRGYGYTF. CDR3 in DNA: TGTGCCAGCAGCTTGGTGGCAGTTCGAGGCTATGGCTACACCTTC.

CDR3 amino acids: CASSRGTTNEKLFF. DNA for the CDR3: TGTGCCAGCTCCCGTGGGACAACTAATGAAAAACTGTTTTTT. V and J are TRBV18 and TRBJ1-4; no clear D. Germline V lookup: CDR1 KGHSH, CDR2 LQKENI. The CDR3 runs to 14 residues. V was cut by 6 bases and J by 0 bases, with 8 bases left in between.

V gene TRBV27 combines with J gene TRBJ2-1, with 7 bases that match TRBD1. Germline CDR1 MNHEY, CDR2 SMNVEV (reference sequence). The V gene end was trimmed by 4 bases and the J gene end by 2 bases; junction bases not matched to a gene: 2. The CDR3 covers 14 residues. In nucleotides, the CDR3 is TGTGCCAGCAGTTACGGGACAGCCTACAATGAGCAGTTCTTC. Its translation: CASSYGTAYNEQFF.

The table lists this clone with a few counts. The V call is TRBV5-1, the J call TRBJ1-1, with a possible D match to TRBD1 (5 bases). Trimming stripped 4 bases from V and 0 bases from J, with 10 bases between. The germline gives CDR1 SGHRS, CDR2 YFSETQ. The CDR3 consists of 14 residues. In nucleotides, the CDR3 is TGCGCCAGCAGCCTACAGGATCTGAACACTGAAGCTTTCTTT. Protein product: CASSLQDLNTEAFF.

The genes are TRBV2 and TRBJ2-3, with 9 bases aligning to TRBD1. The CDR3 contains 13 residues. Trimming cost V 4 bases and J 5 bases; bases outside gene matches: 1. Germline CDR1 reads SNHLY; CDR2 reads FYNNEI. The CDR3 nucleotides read TGTGCCAGCAGTGCGGACAGGGGAGATACGCAGTATTTT. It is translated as CASSADRGDTQYF.

CDR3 nucleotide sequence: TGTGCCAGCAGTGAGTGGCTAGCGGGAGTAGTCGTGGGTAATGAGCAGTTCTTC. This codes for CASSEWLAGVVVGNEQFF. This chain joins TRBV6-1 and TRBJ2-1; 10 bases agree with TRBD2. The ends lost 3 bases at V and 7 bases at J; junction bases unmatched: 15. This CDR3 spans 18 amino acids. Germline CDR1 is MNHNS and CDR2 is SASEGT.

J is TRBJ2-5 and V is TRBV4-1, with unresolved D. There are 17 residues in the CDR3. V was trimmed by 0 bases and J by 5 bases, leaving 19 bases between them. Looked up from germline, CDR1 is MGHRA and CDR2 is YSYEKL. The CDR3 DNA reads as TGCGCCAGCAGCCAAGAGGTCAGTGCGTTGGTCCGGGAGACCCAGTACTTC. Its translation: CASSQEVSALVRETQYF.